This TCR beta chain was recorded in a study of T-cell memory formation after mild COVID-19. At the level of the study: Each donor largely had its own TCR clusters.

After 5'RACE with constant-segment primers, TCR alpha and TCR beta cDNA libraries carrying sample barcodes and UMIs were obtained. One entry per CDR3 protein results from TCRdb running MiXCR on the 5' RACE reads. This sample carries more than 110,000 distinct CDR3 sequences, around 15% of them seen once, and the ten largest clones take 25% to 30%. CDR3 length equals 15 residues. Trimming cost V 2 bases and J 1 base, with 12 bases left between them. CDR1 and CDR2 (germline): SGDLS, YYNGEE. Whole-study findings and limits: Shrinking CD4+ clones resided mostly in CM and EM, and CD8+ ones in EMRA.

There are many counts of this clonotype. The target antigen is unknown. Sequenced input: PBMCs or a T cell subset sorted from them (not recorded which). The TCR comes from an adult woman who had mild COVID-19 (a few samples of this study predate the infection). Cell type and time point are not known. This chain joins TRBV9 and TRBJ2-5, with D possibly matching TRBD1 (8 bases). The DNA of the CDR3 is TGTGCCAGCAGCGTCGGGGGGACAGGCCAAGAGACCCAGTACTTC. Encoded protein: CASSVGGTGQETQYF. The complete variable domain, with remaining parts taken from reference TRBV9 and TRBJ2-5, reads DSGVTQTPKHLITATGQRVTLRCSPRSGDLSVYWYQQSLDQGLQFLIQYYNGEERAKGNILERFSAQQFPDLHSELNLSSLELGDSALYFCASSVGGTGQETQYFGPGTRLLVL.